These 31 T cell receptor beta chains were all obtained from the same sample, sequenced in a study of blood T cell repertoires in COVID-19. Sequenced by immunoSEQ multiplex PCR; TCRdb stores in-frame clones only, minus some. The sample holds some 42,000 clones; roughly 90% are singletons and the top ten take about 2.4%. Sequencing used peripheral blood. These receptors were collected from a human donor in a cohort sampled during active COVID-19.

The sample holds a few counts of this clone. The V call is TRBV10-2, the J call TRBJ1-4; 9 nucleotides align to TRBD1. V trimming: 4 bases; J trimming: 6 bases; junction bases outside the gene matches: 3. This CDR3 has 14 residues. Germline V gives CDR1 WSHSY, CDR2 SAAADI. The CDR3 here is CASSAWTGDEKLFF. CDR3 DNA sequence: TGCGCCAGCAGTGCTTGGACAGGGGATGAAAAACTGTTTTTT.

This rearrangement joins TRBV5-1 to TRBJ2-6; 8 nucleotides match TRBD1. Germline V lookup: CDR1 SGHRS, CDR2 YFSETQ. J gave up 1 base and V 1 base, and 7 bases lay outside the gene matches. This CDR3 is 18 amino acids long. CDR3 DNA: TGCGCCAGCAGCTTGAAGGGACAGGCAGCGTCTGGGGCCAACGTCCTGACTTTC. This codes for CASSLKGQAASGANVLTF.

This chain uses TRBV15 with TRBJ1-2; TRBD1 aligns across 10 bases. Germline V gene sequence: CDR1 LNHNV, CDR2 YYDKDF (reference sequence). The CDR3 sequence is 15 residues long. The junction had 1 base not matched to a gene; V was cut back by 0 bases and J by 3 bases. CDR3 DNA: TGTGCCACCAGCAGAGACGGGACAGGGGACTATGGCTACACCTTC. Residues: CATSRDGTGDYGYTF.

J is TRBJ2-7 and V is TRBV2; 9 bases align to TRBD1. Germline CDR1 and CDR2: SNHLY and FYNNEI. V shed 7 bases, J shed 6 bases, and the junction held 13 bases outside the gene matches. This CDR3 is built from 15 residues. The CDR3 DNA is TGTGCCAGCAAGAAGACAGGGGGGTCACTGGGCGAGCAGTACTTC. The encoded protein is CASKKTGGSLGEQYF.

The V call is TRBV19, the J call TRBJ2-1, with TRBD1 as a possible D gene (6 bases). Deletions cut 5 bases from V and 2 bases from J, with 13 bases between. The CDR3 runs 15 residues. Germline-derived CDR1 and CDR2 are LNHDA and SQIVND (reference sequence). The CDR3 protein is CASSATGTTYNEQFF. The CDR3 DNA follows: TGTGCCAGTAGTGCCACAGGGACAACCTACAATGAGCAGTTCTTC.

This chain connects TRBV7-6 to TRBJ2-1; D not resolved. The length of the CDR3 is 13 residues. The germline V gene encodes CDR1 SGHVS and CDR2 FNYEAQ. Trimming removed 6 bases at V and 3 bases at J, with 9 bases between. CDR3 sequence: CASRLDSYNEQFF. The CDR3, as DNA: TGTGCCAGCAGACTCGATAGCTACAATGAGCAGTTCTTC.

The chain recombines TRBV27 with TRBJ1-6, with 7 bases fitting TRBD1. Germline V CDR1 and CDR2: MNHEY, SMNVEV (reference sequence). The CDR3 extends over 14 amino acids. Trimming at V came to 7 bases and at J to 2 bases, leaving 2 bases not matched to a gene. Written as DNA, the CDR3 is TGTGCCAGCAAGCAGGGGGCCTATAATTCACCCCTCCACTTT. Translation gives CASKQGAYNSPLHF.

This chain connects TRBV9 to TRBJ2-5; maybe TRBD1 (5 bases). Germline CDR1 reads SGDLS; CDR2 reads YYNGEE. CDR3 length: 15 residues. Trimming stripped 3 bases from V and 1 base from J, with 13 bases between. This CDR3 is CASSAYDSFQETQYF. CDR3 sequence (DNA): TGTGCCAGCAGCGCCTACGACAGCTTCCAAGAGACCCAGTACTTC.

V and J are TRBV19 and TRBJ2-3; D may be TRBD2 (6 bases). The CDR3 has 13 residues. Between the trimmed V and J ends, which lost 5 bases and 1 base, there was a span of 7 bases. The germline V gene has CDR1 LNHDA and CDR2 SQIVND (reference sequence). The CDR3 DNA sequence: TGTGCCAGTAGTGGAGGGGGCACAGATACGCAGTATTTT. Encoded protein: CASSGGGTDTQYF.

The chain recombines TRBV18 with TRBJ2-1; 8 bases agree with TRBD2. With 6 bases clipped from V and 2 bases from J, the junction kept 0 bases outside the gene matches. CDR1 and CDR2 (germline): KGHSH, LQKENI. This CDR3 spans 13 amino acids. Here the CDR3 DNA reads TGTGCCAGCTCGGGACTAGCCTACAATGAGCAGTTCTTC. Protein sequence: CASSGLAYNEQFF.

The CDR3 here is CASSLVRGSVYEQYF. In DNA, the CDR3 is TGTGCCAGCAGCTTAGTAAGAGGGTCCGTCTACGAGCAGTACTTC. V gene TRBV5-6 combines with J gene TRBJ2-7, with a weak D call TRBD2 (5 bases). This CDR3 is built from 15 residues. Germline CDR1 SGHDT, CDR2 YYEEEE. Trimming took 2 bases from V and 3 from J, leaving 15 bases between them.

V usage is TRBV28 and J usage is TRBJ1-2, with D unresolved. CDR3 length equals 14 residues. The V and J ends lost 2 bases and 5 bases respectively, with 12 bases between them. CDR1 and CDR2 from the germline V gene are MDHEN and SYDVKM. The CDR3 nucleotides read TGTGCCAGCAGTTTACTCGCCGGGATTTATGGCTACACCTTC. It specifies CASSLLAGIYGYTF.

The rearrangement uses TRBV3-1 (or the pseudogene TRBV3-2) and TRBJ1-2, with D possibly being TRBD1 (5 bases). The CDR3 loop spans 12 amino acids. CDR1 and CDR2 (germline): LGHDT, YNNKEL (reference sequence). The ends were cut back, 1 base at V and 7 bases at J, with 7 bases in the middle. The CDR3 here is CASSQVRVGYTF. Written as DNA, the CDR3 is TGTGCCAGCAGCCAAGTCAGGGTTGGCTACACCTTC.

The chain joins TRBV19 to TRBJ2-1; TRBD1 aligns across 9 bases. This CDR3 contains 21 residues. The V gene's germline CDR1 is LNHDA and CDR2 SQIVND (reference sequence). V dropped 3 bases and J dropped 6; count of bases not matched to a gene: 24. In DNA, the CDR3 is TGTGCCAGTAGTATTGGGTTAGGAATGACAAAAAACAGGGGGCGCGGCAATGAGCAGTTCTTC. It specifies CASSIGLGMTKNRGRGNEQFF. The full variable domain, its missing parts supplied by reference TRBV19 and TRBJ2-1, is DGGITQSPKYLFRKEGQNVTLSCEQNLNHDAMYWYRQDPGQGLRLIYYSQIVNDFQKGDIAEGYSVSREKKESFPLTVTSAQKNPTAFYLCASSIGLGMTKNRGRGNEQFFGPGTRLTVL.

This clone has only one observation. The CDR3 sequence is CASSPAGDRGRNEQFF. The CDR3 nucleotides read TGTGCCAGCAGCCCTGCGGGGGACAGGGGAAGAAATGAGCAGTTCTTC. The rearrangement uses TRBV3-1 (or the pseudogene TRBV3-2) and TRBJ2-1, with TRBD1 matching over 10 bases. The trim removed 4 bases at V and 7 bases at J, leaving 10 bases unmatched. The germline CDR1 and CDR2 sequences are LGHDT and YNNKEL (reference sequence). The CDR3 extends over 16 amino acids.

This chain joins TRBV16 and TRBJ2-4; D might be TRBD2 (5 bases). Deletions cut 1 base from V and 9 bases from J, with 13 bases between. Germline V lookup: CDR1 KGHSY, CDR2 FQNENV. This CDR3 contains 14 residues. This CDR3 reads CASSQFGKEGIQYF. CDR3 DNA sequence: TGTGCCAGCAGCCAATTTGGCAAAGAGGGCATTCAGTACTTC.

The CDR3 DNA reads TGTGCCAGCAGTCGCGGACAGGGGGAGGGCTACACCTTC. Protein product: CASSRGQGEGYTF. The V call is TRBV12-3 or TRBV12-4, the J call TRBJ1-2; 10 bases fit TRBD1. The CDR3 extends over 13 amino acids. Trimming removed 5 bases from V and 8 bases from J; junction bases left unmatched: 5.

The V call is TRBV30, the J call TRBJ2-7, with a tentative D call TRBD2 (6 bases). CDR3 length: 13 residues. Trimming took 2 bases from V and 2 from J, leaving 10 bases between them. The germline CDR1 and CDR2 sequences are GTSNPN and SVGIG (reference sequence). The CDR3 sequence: CAWSLEGTYEQYF. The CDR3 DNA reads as TGTGCCTGGAGTCTGGAGGGGACCTACGAGCAGTACTTC.

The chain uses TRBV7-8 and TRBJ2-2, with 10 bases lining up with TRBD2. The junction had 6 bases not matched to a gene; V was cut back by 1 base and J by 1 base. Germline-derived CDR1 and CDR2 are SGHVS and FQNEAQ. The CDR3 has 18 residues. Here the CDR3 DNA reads TGTGCCAGCAGCTTAGTGGGGAGGACTAGCGGGAACACCGGGGAGCTGTTTTTT. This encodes CASSLVGRTSGNTGELFF.

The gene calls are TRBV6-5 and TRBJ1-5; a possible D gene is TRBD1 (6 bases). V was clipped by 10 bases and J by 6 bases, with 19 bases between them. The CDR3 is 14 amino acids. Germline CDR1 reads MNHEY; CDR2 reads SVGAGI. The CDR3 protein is CANGDRSKGQPQHF. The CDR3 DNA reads TGTGCCAACGGCGACAGGTCGAAGGGTCAGCCCCAGCATTTT.

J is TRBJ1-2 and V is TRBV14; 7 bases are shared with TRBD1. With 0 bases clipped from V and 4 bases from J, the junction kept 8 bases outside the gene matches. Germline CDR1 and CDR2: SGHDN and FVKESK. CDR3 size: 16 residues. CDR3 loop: CASSQDVQGRGYGYTF. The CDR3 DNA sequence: TGTGCCAGCAGCCAAGATGTACAGGGGCGCGGCTATGGCTACACCTTC.

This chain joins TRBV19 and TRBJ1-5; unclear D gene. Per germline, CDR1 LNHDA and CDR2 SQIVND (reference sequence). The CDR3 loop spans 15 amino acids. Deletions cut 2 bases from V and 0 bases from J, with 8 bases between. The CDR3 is CASSITTGSNQPQHF. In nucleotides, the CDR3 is TGTGCCAGTAGTATAACCACGGGTAGCAATCAGCCCCAGCATTTT.

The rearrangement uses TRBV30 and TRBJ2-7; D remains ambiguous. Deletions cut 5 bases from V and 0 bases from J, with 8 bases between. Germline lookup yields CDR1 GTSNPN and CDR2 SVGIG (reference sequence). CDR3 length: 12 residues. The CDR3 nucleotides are TGTGCCTGGGATCACTCCTCCTACGAGCAGTACTTC. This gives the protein CAWDHSSYEQYF.

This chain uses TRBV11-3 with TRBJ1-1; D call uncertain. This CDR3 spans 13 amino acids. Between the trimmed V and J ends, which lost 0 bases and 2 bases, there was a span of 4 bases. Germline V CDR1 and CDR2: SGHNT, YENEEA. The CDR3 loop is CASSLDGNTEAFF. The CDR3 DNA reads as TGTGCCAGCAGCTTAGACGGTAACACTGAAGCTTTCTTT.

CDR3 residues: CASSLTSNSGNTIYF. For the CDR3, the DNA is TGTGCCAGCAGTTTGACATCTAACTCTGGAAACACCATATATTTT. The chain joins TRBV6-5 to TRBJ1-3, with D hard to call. The V and J ends lost 4 bases and 0 bases respectively, with 10 bases between them. Germline lookup yields CDR1 MNHEY and CDR2 SVGAGI. CDR3 size: 15 residues.

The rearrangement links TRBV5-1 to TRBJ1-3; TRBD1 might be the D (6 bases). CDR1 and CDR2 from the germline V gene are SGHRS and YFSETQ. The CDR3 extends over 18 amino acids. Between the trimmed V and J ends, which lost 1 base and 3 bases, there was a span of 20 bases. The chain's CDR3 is CASSLIHGGRGFGNTIYF. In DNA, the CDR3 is TGCGCCAGCAGCTTGATCCATGGAGGCAGGGGATTTGGAAACACCATATATTTT.

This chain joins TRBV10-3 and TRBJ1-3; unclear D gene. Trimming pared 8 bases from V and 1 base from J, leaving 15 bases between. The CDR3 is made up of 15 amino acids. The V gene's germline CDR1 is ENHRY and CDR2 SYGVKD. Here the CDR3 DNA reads TGTGCCATCCAGGCGGCGGGGAAGTCTGGAAACACCATATATTTT. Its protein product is CAIQAAGKSGNTIYF.

CDR3 nucleotides: TGTGCCAGCATTCTTACCCCCGGGACAGGAGTAAATGAAAAACTGTTTTTT. It is translated as CASILTPGTGVNEKLFF. The rearrangement links TRBV2 to TRBJ1-4; 8 bases line up with TRBD1. The CDR3 has 17 residues. CDR1 is SNHLY, CDR2 FYNNEI, per germline. V shed 7 bases and J 5 bases; nucleotides not matched to a gene: 15. Full variable domain (missing parts from reference TRBV2 and TRBJ1-4): EPEVTQTPSHQVTQMGQEVILRCVPISNHLYFYWYRQILGQKVEFLVSFYNNEISEKSEIFDDQFSVERPDGSNFTLKIRSTKLEDSAMYFCASILTPGTGVNEKLFFGSGTQLSVL.

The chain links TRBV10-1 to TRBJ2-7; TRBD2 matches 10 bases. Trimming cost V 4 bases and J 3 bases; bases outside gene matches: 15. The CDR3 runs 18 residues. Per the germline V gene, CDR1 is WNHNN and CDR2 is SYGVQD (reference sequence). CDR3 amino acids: CASSVGLARWFPVYEQYF. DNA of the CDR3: TGCGCCAGCAGTGTGGGACTAGCGCGTTGGTTCCCAGTCTACGAGCAGTACTTC.

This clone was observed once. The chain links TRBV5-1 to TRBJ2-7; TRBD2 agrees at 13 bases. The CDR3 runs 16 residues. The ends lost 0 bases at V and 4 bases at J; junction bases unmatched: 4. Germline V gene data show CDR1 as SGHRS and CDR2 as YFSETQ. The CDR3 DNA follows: TGCGCCAGCAGCTTGGGACTAGCGGGGGGCGAATACGAGCAGTACTTC. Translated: CASSLGLAGGEYEQYF.

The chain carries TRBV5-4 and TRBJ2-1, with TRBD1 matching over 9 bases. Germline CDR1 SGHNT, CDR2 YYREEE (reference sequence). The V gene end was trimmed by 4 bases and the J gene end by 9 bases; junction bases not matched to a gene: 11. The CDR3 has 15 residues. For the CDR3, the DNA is TGTGCCAGCAGCAGGGGACAGGGTGAGGGTGGTGAGCAGTTCTTC. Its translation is CASSRGQGEGGEQFF.